These 8 T cell receptor beta chains were all obtained from the same sample, sequenced in a study of blood T cells in healthy people across ages. The authors ran a second PCR of 7 to 11 cycles using a sample-barcoded 5' primer and a J-beta primer mix. TCRdb passed the 5' RACE reads through MiXCR, listing each CDR3 protein once. This table has about 1.1 million distinct CDR3 sequences, approximately 38% appearing once. The sample consisted of blood. These receptors were obtained from a man between 18 and 35 years old in good health.

This chain links TRBV20-1 with TRBJ2-1; D uncertain. Per the germline V gene, CDR1 is DFQATT and CDR2 is SNEGSKA (reference sequence). Trimming took off 3 bases at V and 5 bases at J, with 17 bases between the two ends. This CDR3 has 15 residues. CDR3 in DNA: TGCAGTGCTAGTCAAAAGAAAGCTTTGGACAATGAGCAGTTCTTC. Translation gives CSASQKKALDNEQFF.

This clonotype was observed a few times. The J gene is TRBJ2-3, the V gene TRBV29-1; 8 bases map to TRBD2. V was clipped by 6 bases and J by 2 bases; unmatched bases: 4. There are 13 residues in the CDR3. Germline V gives CDR1 SQVTM, CDR2 ANQGSEA. DNA for the CDR3: TGCAGCGTCGGGAGGGTGCCCACAGATACGCAGTATTTT. This sequence encodes CSVGRVPTDTQYF.

V and J are TRBV5-4 and TRBJ2-7; the D call may be TRBD1 or TRBD2 (5 bases each). CDR1 is SGHNT and CDR2 is YYREEE in the germline V gene (reference sequence). V lost 0 bases and J 3 bases, leaving 10 bases between the germline ends. The CDR3 contains 14 residues. The CDR3 spells CASSLEEGLYEQYF. The DNA for the CDR3 is TGTGCCAGCAGCTTGGAAGAGGGGCTCTACGAGCAGTACTTC.

This clonotype was seen a few times. The chain combines TRBV20-1 with TRBJ2-1, with 7 bases matching TRBD1. This CDR3 has 16 residues. After removal of 0 bases from V and 3 bases from J, the junction contained 8 bases not matched to a gene. The germline gives CDR1 DFQATT, CDR2 SNEGSKA (reference sequence). CDR3 sequence (DNA): TGCAGTGCTAGAGACACGGGACAGAGTAACTACAATGAGCAGTTCTTC. Amino acids: CSARDTGQSNYNEQFF.

This clonotype was counted a few times. The rearrangement uses TRBV7-9 and TRBJ2-1; D gene unclear. The germline V gene has CDR1 SEHNR and CDR2 FQNEAQ (reference sequence). V was pared by 3 bases and J by 10 bases, with 10 bases between. This CDR3 spans 12 amino acids. The CDR3 coding sequence is TGTGCCAGCAGCTTTCCGAACGGGGAGCAGTTCTTC. Translated, it gives CASSFPNGEQFF.

The chain links TRBV7-8 to TRBJ1-1, with a weak D call TRBD1 (5 bases). In germline, CDR1 is SGHVS, CDR2 FQNEAQ. Between the trimmed V and J ends, which lost 4 bases and 7 bases, there was a span of 13 bases. The CDR3 length is 13 residues. The CDR3 spells CASSWGRVVEAFF. The DNA of the CDR3 is TGTGCCAGCAGCTGGGGACGGGTTGTTGAAGCTTTCTTT.

This clonotype occurred a few times. The rearrangement joins TRBV10-3 to TRBJ2-3; 15 nucleotides match TRBD2. Germline CDR1 reads ENHRY; CDR2 reads SYGVKD. The CDR3 length is 19 residues. V trimming: 4 bases; J trimming: 0 bases; junction bases outside the gene matches: 8. The CDR3 nucleotides read TGTGCCATCAGTGGGGGGACTAGCGGGGGGACTGCTAGCACAGATACGCAGTATTTT. This codes for CAISGGTSGGTASTDTQYF.

This chain links TRBV9 with TRBJ1-4; 10 bases line up with TRBD1. The junction had 8 bases not matched to a gene; V was cut back by 3 bases and J by 0 bases. Germline CDR1 SGDLS, CDR2 YYNGEE. This CDR3 spans 18 amino acids. The DNA of the CDR3 is TGTGCCAGCAGCGCCCGGGACAGGGGTCTTGCAACTAATGAAAAACTGTTTTTT. Its translation: CASSARDRGLATNEKLFF.